This T cell receptor beta chain was identified during a study of OX40 agonist ivuxolimab in advanced cancers. Study-level background: Partial responses were observed in three patients, of whom one had hepatocellular carcinoma and two had cutaneous melanoma. Study observations and caveats: The average count of expanded clones was higher among CD8+ T cells than among CD4+.

The CDR3 extends over 13 amino acids. V was clipped by 7 bases and J by 9 bases, with 16 bases between them. CDR1 is SEHNR and CDR2 is FQNEAQ in the germline V gene (reference sequence). Some clones are missing from TCRdb's copy, which holds only in-frame ones; the method was immunoSEQ multiplex PCR. The sample lists around 55,000 clones, around 88% occurring once. The timepoints at which blood was sampled were baseline, cycle 4 day 1, and cycle 7 day 1. Only one count was recorded for this clone. What it binds is unknown. This chain uses TRBV7-9 with TRBJ2-1; a weak D match, TRBD1 (5 bases). The input for sequencing was CD4+ or CD8+ T cells sorted from blood, taken in a trial of the OX40 agonist ivuxolimab. The sequence derives from an adult with an advanced solid tumor such as melanoma, head and neck, liver or kidney cancer. The CDR3, as DNA: TGTGCCAGCACCGTAGGTCAGGGCCGTGAGCAGTTCTTC. It encodes CASTVGQGREQFF.